This TCR beta chain was profiled in a study of blood T cell repertoires in COVID-19. Method: immunoSEQ multiplex PCR; TCRdb's copy keeps in-frame clones and lacks some. Of 100,000 to 120,000 clones detected, more than 80% appear once; the ten largest clones hold approximately 8.1%. The origin of this receptor is a woman in her 40s with acute or convalescent COVID-19. Specimen: peripheral blood.

CDR3 in DNA: TGTGCCAGCAGCAAGGGTGACAGGGATGGTGAAAAACTGTTTTTT. Amino acid sequence: CASSKGDRDGEKLFF. This chain uses TRBV21-1 with TRBJ1-4; TRBD1 reflects the table's D call only, with no check against the DNA. TRBV21-1 is classified as a pseudogene. The CDR3 spans 15 residues.